Listed below are T cell receptor beta chains from one sample, sequenced in a study of blood T cell repertoires in COVID-19. This table comes from immunoSEQ multiplex PCR, and its TCRdb copy is limited to in-frame clones, with some not included. Of around 420,000 clones listed, roughly 90% are singletons. The sample taken for sequencing was PBMCs or T cells enriched from blood (not recorded which). These receptors were taken from a woman in her 40s with acute COVID-19. CDR3s include the opening cysteine and the closing phenylalanine or tryptophan. D genes are given only for firm matches. Some rows mark clone size as missing; the rest say once, few, many or name a class of expanded clone.

>-|TRBV5-1|TRBJ2-3|-
TGCGCCAGCTCTCGTCCTGTGGACCAGGGTTTTGGGGATACGCAGTATTTT
CASSRPVDQGFGDTQYF
>-|TRBV5-1|TRBJ2-7|-
TGCGCCAGCAGCCGAACCTCACAGGGCCCCTACGAGCAGTACTTC
CASSRTSQGPYEQYF
>-|TRBV19|TRBJ2-3|-
TGTGCCAGTAGTATGGCAGCGATCACAGATACGCAGTATTTT
CASSMAAITDTQYF
>-|TRBV24-1|TRBJ2-1|-
TGTGCCACCAGTGACGTTGTAGGGGCCACCTACAATGAGCAGTTCTTC
CATSDVVGATYNEQFF
>-|TRBV23-1|TRBJ2-2|-
TGCGCCAGCAGTCAATTAGGGCCATTAGGCGGGAATGACGGGGAGCTGTTTTTT
CASSQLGPLGGNDGELFF
>TRBD1|TRBV11-2|TRBJ1-1|few
TGTGCCAGCAGCTCACTAACGGGACAGGCCACTGAAGCTTTCTTT
CASSSLTGQATEAFF
>-|TRBV20-1|TRBJ1-2|-
TGCAGTGCTTACTCTAACTATGGCTACACCTTC
CSAYSNYGYTF
>TRBD1|TRBV27|TRBJ2-2|-
TGTGCCAGCGGTTTCCGACAGGGGGCGGGCACCGGGGAGCTGTTTTTT
CASGFRQGAGTGELFF
>TRBD1|TRBV7-8|TRBJ2-3|-
TGTGCCAGCAGCGCATCAGGGGGCGTGTGGACAGATACGCAGTATTTT
CASSASGGVWTDTQYF
>TRBD1|TRBV18|TRBJ1-1|-
TGTGCCAGCTCACCGAAGACAGGGTTCGGCACTGAAGCTTTCTTT
CASSPKTGFGTEAFF
>TRBD2|TRBV3-1/TRBV3-2|TRBJ2-5|-
TGTGCCAGCAGCCCGAGCCCAAGACCTACTAGCGGAGAGACCCAGTACTTC
CASSPSPRPTSGETQYF
>-|TRBV19|TRBJ2-1|-
TGTGCCAGTAGTTCACACCACAGCAATGAGCAGTTCTTC
CASSSHHSNEQFF
>-|TRBV10-3|TRBJ1-2|-
TGTGCCATCAGCACCCCATCGCCTGGAGTCTATGGCTACACCTTC
CAISTPSPGVYGYTF
>TRBD1|TRBV5-8|TRBJ2-1|-
TGTGCCAGCAGCCCGGGACAGTCCGTGTACAATGAGCAGTTCTTC
CASSPGQSVYNEQFF
>TRBD1|TRBV5-8|TRBJ2-3|once
TGTGCCAGCAGCAGGGGGTGGGGGACAGGCACAGATACGCAGTATTTT
CASSRGWGTGTDTQYF
>-|TRBV5-6|TRBJ1-2|-
TGTGCCAGCAGCTCACAAGGAGATGGCTACACCTTC
CASSSQGDGYTF
>-|TRBV18|TRBJ1-1|-
TGTGCCAGCTCACCGAACCAGGACACTGAAGCTTTCTTT
CASSPNQDTEAFF
>TRBD2|TRBV25-1|TRBJ2-7|-
TGTGCCAGCAGTGAACCGGGACTAGACGCACGCGAGCAGTACTTC
CASSEPGLDAREQYF
>-|TRBV5-1|TRBJ1-1|once
TGCGCCAGCAGCTACACGGACACTCTTGAAGCTTTCTTT
CASSYTDTLEAFF
>-|TRBV27|TRBJ2-3|-
TGTGCCAGCAGTCGGAGAGATACGCAGTATTTT
CASSRRDTQYF
>-|TRBV10-3|TRBJ1-3|-
TGTGCCATCAGTGCAACAGAGTCTGGAAACACCATATATTTT
CAISATESGNTIYF
>-|TRBV2|TRBJ1-2|-
TGTGCCAGCGGTAAAGCAGGGGTAGACTATGGCTACACCTTC
CASGKAGVDYGYTF
>TRBD1|TRBV13|TRBJ1-6|-
TGTGCCACGAGCCTTCACAGGGGGCGAGATTCACCCCTCCACTTT
CATSLHRGRDSPLHF
>-|TRBV5-1|TRBJ1-3|-
TGCGCCAGCAGCTACTATCTGAACTCTGGAAACACCATATATTTT
CASSYYLNSGNTIYF
>-|TRBV25-1|TRBJ2-2|-
TGTGCCAGCAGTCCGGACAGGAACACCGGGGAGCTGTTTTTT
CASSPDRNTGELFF
>-|TRBV2|TRBJ1-2|few
TGTGCCAGCAGCGAATCAGTCGGGGGGACACGAACTAACTATGGCTACACCTTC
CASSESVGGTRTNYGYTF
>TRBD1|TRBV27|TRBJ2-3|-
TGTGCCACCAAACCCGGGACAGGGACAGATACGCAGTATTTT
CATKPGTGTDTQYF
>TRBD2|TRBV4-1|TRBJ2-3|once
TGCGCCAGCAGCCAACCTAGCGGGGGGGTCACAGATACGCAGTATTTT
CASSQPSGGVTDTQYF
>-|TRBV25-1|TRBJ1-4|-
TGTGCCAGCTCTTCAGTGGGTGCGGTACGAAAACTGTTTTTT
CASSSVGAVRKLFF
>TRBD2|TRBV5-1|TRBJ2-1|-
TGCGCCAGCAGCTTGGACTCCGCGGGGGGGCCGGAAGAGCAGTTCTTC
CASSLDSAGGPEEQFF
>-|TRBV19|TRBJ1-3|-
TGTGCCAGTAGTATCGACAGGATCTACTCTGGAAACACCATATATTTT
CASSIDRIYSGNTIYF
>TRBD1|TRBV29-1|TRBJ2-3|-
TGCAGCAACAGGGGTGGTTTTGGCACAGATACGCAGTATTTT
CSNRGGFGTDTQYF
>-|TRBV5-1|TRBJ2-7|-
TGCGCCAGCAGCATTAATCCAGGGATGGGGCAGGCCTACGAGCAGTACTTC
CASSINPGMGQAYEQYF
>TRBD1|TRBV2|TRBJ1-1|-
TGTGCCAGCAGGGGACAGGGACTGAACACTGAAGCTTTCTTT
CASRGQGLNTEAFF
>-|TRBV10-3|TRBJ2-5|-
TGTGCCATCAATCGCGGGGGCCGCCCCGAGGAGACCCAGTACTTC
CAINRGGRPEETQYF
>-|TRBV7-2|TRBJ2-1|-
TGTGCCAGCAGCTTCAAAACCCTCACGGGGGTAGGAGGTTACAATGAGCAGTTCTTC
CASSFKTLTGVGGYNEQFF
>TRBD1|TRBV19|TRBJ1-4|-
TGTGCCAGTAGCGAGGACAGGGCGTCGCAAAAACTGTTTTTT
CASSEDRASQKLFF
>TRBD2|TRBV19|TRBJ2-5|once
TGTGCCAGTAGTCTGCATAGCGGGGGACAAGAGACCCAGTACTTC
CASSLHSGGQETQYF
>TRBD1|TRBV18|TRBJ1-2|-
TGTGCCAGCTCACCTGGGACAGATTATGGCTACACCTTC
CASSPGTDYGYTF
>-|TRBV11-2|TRBJ1-2|-
TGTGCCAGCAGTTTAAACAGGGATGGCTACACCTTC
CASSLNRDGYTF
>TRBD1|TRBV3-1/TRBV3-2|TRBJ1-2|many
TGTGCCAGCAGCCAGCTTCAGGGGGTGAGTGGCTACACCTTC
CASSQLQGVSGYTF
>-|TRBV7-2|TRBJ2-1|once
TGTGCCAGCAGCCCAATGTTCGGTAACAATGAGCAGTTCTTC
CASSPMFGNNEQFF
>-|TRBV9|TRBJ2-3|once
TGTGCCAGCAGCGAGGGGGACACGCGCACAGATACGCAGTATTTT
CASSEGDTRTDTQYF
>-|TRBV5-1|TRBJ2-7|once
TGCGCCAGCAGCACCCTAGGGGGCGAGCAGTACTTC
CASSTLGGEQYF
>TRBD1|TRBV23-1|TRBJ2-2|-
TGCGCCAGAACCGGGACAGGGGGCGAAGACGGGGAGCTGTTTTTT
CARTGTGGEDGELFF
>TRBD1|TRBV11-2|TRBJ2-5|-
TGTGCCAGCAGCTTAGGACCAGGGGGCGCGGGAGAGACCCAGTACTTC
CASSLGPGGAGETQYF
>TRBD2|TRBV3-1/TRBV3-2|TRBJ2-5|-
TGTGCCAGCAGCCAAATAGCGGGACAAGAGACCCAGTACTTC
CASSQIAGQETQYF
>TRBD2|TRBV5-4|TRBJ2-3|-
TGTGCCAGCAGCTTGGCCGGTAGCGGGGGGGCCGGCACAGATACGCAGTATTTT
CASSLAGSGGAGTDTQYF
>TRBD2|TRBV18|TRBJ2-7|-
TGTGCCAGCTCGTCAAGCGGGGGCCTTTACGAGCAGTACTTC
CASSSSGGLYEQYF
>-|TRBV6-2/TRBV6-3|TRBJ1-2|once
TGTGCCAGCAGTTATTCCCCAGGGTATGGCTACACCTTC
CASSYSPGYGYTF
>TRBD1|TRBV15|TRBJ2-2|-
TGTGCCACCAGCAGAGGGGGACAGGGTTTAGTGGGGGAGCTGTTTTTT
CATSRGGQGLVGELFF
>-|TRBV19|TRBJ2-7|-
TGTGCCAGTAGTATTGACATGAGCTCCTACGAGCAGTACTTC
CASSIDMSSYEQYF
>-|TRBV9|TRBJ2-3|-
TGTGCCAGCAGCGTTGATCCGGGGGCAGATACGCAGTATTTT
CASSVDPGADTQYF